A selection of T cell receptor beta chains follows, all from one sample in a study of shared clonotypes between healthy human individuals. Assay used: immunoSEQ multiplex PCR; TCRdb lists only in-frame clones, some missing. The table has roughly 1,000,000 clones, approximately 80% seen once. Sequencing was performed on memory CD4+ T cells from PBMCs. Receptors were obtained from a man younger than 35 in good health. Some clones in this sample may be carry-over from other donors' samples. Each CDR3 is given with its conserved first and last residue. D genes are given only for firm matches. Clone size, where shown, is once, few, many, or a class for clones that have expanded.

>many|TRBV5-1|TRBJ1-1|TRBD1
CASSSPGQGTEAFF
TGCGCCAGCAGCTCGCCGGGACAGGGCACTGAAGCTTTCTTT
>NA|TRBV5-4|TRBJ2-5|NA
CASSPWGGGRQQTQYF
TGTGCCAGCAGCCCCTGGGGAGGGGGGCGCCAACAGACCCAGTACTTC
>NA|TRBV5-1|TRBJ2-3|TRBD2
CASSFLSEREFTDTQYF
TGCGCCAGCAGCTTTCTTTCCGAGCGGGAGTTCACAGATACGCAGTATTTT
>few|TRBV5-1|TRBJ1-4|NA
CASSPVGRANEKLFF
TGCGCCAGCAGCCCCGTGGGGAGGGCAAATGAAAAACTGTTTTTT
>NA|TRBV10-3|TRBJ2-3|TRBD1
CAISSAGTGSTVITDTQYF
TGTGCCATCAGTTCAGCCGGGACAGGCAGCACCGTAATCACAGATACGCAGTATTTT
>few|TRBV27|TRBJ1-2|NA
CASSSATSYGYTF
TGTGCCAGCAGTTCCGCGACTAGCTATGGCTACACCTTC
>NA|TRBV7-6|TRBJ2-7|NA
CASSLRTNAYEQYF
TGTGCCAGCAGCCTGAGGACCAATGCCTACGAGCAGTACTTC
>NA|TRBV5-1|TRBJ2-3|NA
CASSPEGRGSQQYF
TGCGCCAGCAGCCCGGAGGGCAGGGGGTCTCAGCAGTATTTT
>NA|TRBV4-2|TRBJ2-1|NA
CASSQDRLVSYNEQFF
TGTGCCAGCAGCCAAGATCGGCTAGTCTCCTACAATGAGCAGTTCTTC
>NA|TRBV21-1|TRBJ2-7|NA
CASSNLDRANYEQYF
TGTGCCAGCAGCAATCTGGACAGAGCGAACTACGAGCAGTACTTC
>NA|TRBV28|TRBJ2-7|NA
CASSFFTLRGTYEQYF
TGTGCCAGCAGTTTTTTCACCCTCCGTGGGACCTACGAGCAGTACTTC
>few|TRBV28|TRBJ1-1|NA
CASNSPGGAEAFF
TGTGCCAGCAACTCCCCGGGGGGGGCTGAAGCTTTCTTT
>once|TRBV18|TRBJ1-5|NA
CASSPEGWAGVSNQPQHF
TGTGCCAGCTCACCCGAGGGGTGGGCAGGGGTGAGCAATCAGCCCCAGCATTTT
>NA|TRBV5-1|TRBJ2-2|TRBD2
CASSLLTSGNTGELFF
TGCGCCAGCAGCTTGCTTACTAGCGGGAACACCGGGGAGCTGTTTTTT
>NA|TRBV5-4|TRBJ1-6|TRBD1
CASSRGQGKNSPLHF
TGTGCCAGCAGCCGGGGACAGGGGAAAAATTCACCCCTCCACTTT
>NA|TRBV5-1|TRBJ1-1|NA
CASSLVQGSGMNTEAFF
TGCGCCAGCAGCTTGGTACAGGGATCGGGCATGAACACTGAAGCTTTCTTT
>NA|TRBV28|TRBJ1-1|NA
CASSLTANTEAFF
TGTGCCAGCAGCCTTACTGCGAACACTGAAGCTTTCTTT
>NA|TRBV5-1|TRBJ2-3|NA
CASSVAEGPDTQYF
TGCGCCAGCAGCGTGGCCGAGGGGCCAGATACGCAGTATTTT
>NA|TRBV10-3|TRBJ1-2|TRBD1
CAISAAGGNYGYTF
TGTGCCATCAGTGCCGCAGGGGGCAACTATGGCTACACCTTC
>NA|TRBV2|TRBJ1-3|NA
CASTRQVSGNTIYF
TGTGCCAGCACGCGGCAGGTCTCTGGAAACACCATATATTTT
>NA|TRBV18|TRBJ1-1|TRBD1
CASSPLQGASEAFF
TGTGCCAGCTCACCCCTACAGGGGGCATCTGAAGCTTTCTTT
>NA|TRBV5-1|TRBJ2-7|TRBD2
CASSLGSGTTYEQYF
TGCGCCAGCAGCTTGGGGAGCGGGACTACCTACGAGCAGTACTTC
>NA|TRBV5-6|TRBJ2-1|NA
CASRPGLGYNEQFF
TGTGCCAGCAGGCCGGGACTGGGATACAATGAGCAGTTCTTC
>NA|TRBV20-1|TRBJ2-5|NA
CSGVKAETQYF
TGCAGTGGAGTGAAGGCGGAGACCCAGTACTTC
>NA|TRBV2|TRBJ2-3|TRBD2
CASMSGKSTDTQYF
TGTGCCAGCATGAGCGGGAAGAGCACAGATACGCAGTATTTT
>NA|TRBV5-4|TRBJ2-2|TRBD1
CASSLYRGRNTGELFF
TGTGCCAGCAGCTTATACAGGGGGCGGAACACCGGGGAGCTGTTTTTT
>NA|TRBV14|TRBJ2-7|TRBD2
CASSRVWGGGEQYF
TGTGCCAGCAGCCGGGTCTGGGGCGGGGGCGAGCAGTACTTC
>once|TRBV9|TRBJ2-2|NA
CASTVNSTGELFF
TGTGCCAGCACCGTGAACAGCACCGGGGAGCTGTTTTTT
>once|TRBV5-3|TRBJ1-2|NA
CARSSAGYSFYGYTF
TGTGCCAGAAGCTCTGCGGGTTATTCCTTCTATGGCTACACCTTC
>NA|TRBV27|TRBJ2-2|TRBD1
CASSYLDRGWTGELFF
TGTGCCAGCAGTTACTTGGACAGGGGTTGGACCGGGGAGCTGTTTTTT
>NA|TRBV11-2|TRBJ2-2|NA
CASSPLGSGELFF
TGTGCCAGCAGCCCTTTGGGGTCCGGGGAGCTGTTTTTT
>few|TRBV6-5|TRBJ1-1|TRBD1
CASSKGQMNTEAFF
TGTGCCAGCAGCAAGGGACAGATGAACACTGAAGCTTTCTTT
>NA|TRBV19|TRBJ1-3|NA
CASSIRQGSSGNTIYF
TGTGCCAGTAGTATCCGGCAGGGGAGCTCTGGAAACACCATATATTTT
>NA|TRBV5-4|TRBJ1-4|NA
CASSPAGDTYEKLFF
TGTGCCAGCAGCCCGGCGGGGGACACGTATGAAAAACTGTTTTTT
>NA|TRBV28|TRBJ2-7|NA
CASSLPTALAYEQYF
TGTGCCAGCAGTTTACCAACAGCCTTGGCCTACGAGCAGTACTTC
>NA|TRBV7-2|TRBJ2-7|NA
CASSLVRFYEQYF
TGTGCCAGCAGCTTAGTTCGTTTCTACGAGCAGTACTTC
>NA|TRBV6-1|TRBJ2-2|NA
CASSQEGGSTGELFF
TGTGCCAGCAGCCAAGAGGGAGGAAGTACCGGGGAGCTGTTTTTT
>NA|TRBV28|TRBJ2-2|NA
CASSPGGRGTGELFF
TGTGCCAGCAGTCCCGGAGGAAGGGGTACCGGGGAGCTGTTTTTT
>NA|TRBV9|TRBJ2-7|TRBD2
CASSVVGSGISIANEQYF
TGTGCCAGCAGCGTAGTTGGTAGCGGGATCAGCATCGCGAACGAGCAGTACTTC
>few|TRBV30|TRBJ1-1|NA
CAWSPDPRDTEAFF
TGTGCCTGGAGCCCCGACCCGAGGGACACTGAAGCTTTCTTT
>NA|TRBV6-6|TRBJ2-1|NA
CASSYPDNEQFF
TGTGCCAGCAGTTACCCAGACAATGAGCAGTTCTTC
>NA|TRBV6-6|TRBJ2-7|NA
CASSGNYEQYF
TGTGCCAGCAGTGGCAACTACGAGCAGTACTTC
>NA|TRBV12-5|TRBJ2-2|TRBD1
CASGLLTGYNTGELFF
TGTGCTAGTGGTTTGTTGACAGGGTATAACACCGGGGAGCTGTTTTTT
>NA|TRBV6-5|TRBJ2-7|NA
CASRTWGYEQYF
TGTGCCAGCAGGACCTGGGGTTACGAGCAGTACTTC
>once|TRBV5-1|TRBJ2-5|TRBD1
CASSGQGARETQYF
TGCGCCAGCAGCGGGCAGGGGGCGAGGGAGACCCAGTACTTC